In its sample, the clone carrying this T cell receptor beta chain was seen once. As yet, its antigen is unknown. The data stem from a study of cytomegalovirus exposure and HLA in healthy donors. Whole-study findings and limits: The presence/absence work took it that sequencing depth was about the same across donors. A few CMV-associated chains proved CMV antigen-specific in vitro. Investigators reported approximately 150 TCR beta chains as tied to cytomegalovirus.

Unrecorded immune exposure was likely among donors, who were nominally healthy when sampled. Losses at the gene ends were 6 bases for V and 14 bases for J; bases not matched to a gene: 8. Per germline, CDR1 SNHLY and CDR2 FYNNEI. The CDR3 is made up of 12 amino acids. PCR employed 60 Vbeta and 13 Jbeta primers. Clones were read by immunoSEQ multiplex PCR, and TCRdb kept only the in-frame ones, dropping some. The top ten clones hold 3% to 4% of a sample with tens of thousands of clones, roughly 82% of them seen once. Sequencing was carried out using PBMCs. The rearrangement links TRBV2 to TRBJ2-3, with TRBD1 matching 10 bases. This clonotype was sampled from a man aged 25 to 40 in good health and CMV-seropositive. This CDR3 is CASSQGTGDRYF. CDR3 nucleotide sequence: TGTGCCAGCAGCCAAGGGACAGGGGATCGGTATTTT. The full variable domain, rest sourced from reference TRBV2 and TRBJ2-3, is EPEVTQTPSHQVTQMGQEVILRCVPISNHLYFYWYRQILGQKVEFLVSFYNNEISEKSEIFDDQFSVERPDGSNFTLKIRSTKLEDSAMYFCASSQGTGDRYFGPGTRLTVL.